This TCR beta chain derives from a study of cytomegalovirus exposure and HLA in healthy donors. The wider study: Findings of an earlier analysis included over 95 million unique TCR beta sequences from roughly 200 million T cells. Study results and limitations: What was likely a sequencing artifact was a cluster of highly shared sequence variants. Several of the most significant clusters were apparently associated with common viral pathogens in a later analysis.

The PCR ran on 60 Vbeta and 13 Jbeta primers. Only in-frame clones appear in the TCRdb table, and some are missing; sequencing was by immunoSEQ multiplex PCR. The sample has some 150,000 clones, 75% seen once. On this clone: Its antigen is undetermined.

Healthy bone marrow donors made up the cohort. Sequencing used PBMCs. The TCR originated in a man between 40 and 49 years old in good health and CMV-seronegative.

DNA for the CDR3: TGTGCCACCAGCAGAGATCTTGGACAGAACCCAACCTCGGAAGCTTTCTTT. As protein: CATSRDLGQNPTSEAFF. This chain connects TRBV15 to TRBJ1-1; D might be TRBD1 (6 bases). The CDR3 sequence is 17 residues long. V gave up 0 bases and J gave up 8 bases, with 22 bases separating them. Germline values: CDR1 LNHNV, CDR2 YYDKDF (reference sequence).